The clone carrying this TCR beta chain has just a few counts. Deletions cut 7 bases from V and 0 bases from J, with 8 bases between. The CDR3 totals 13 residues. Germline V CDR1 and CDR2: LNHDA, SQIVND (reference sequence). This entry belongs to a study of regulatory T cells in long-lasting Graves disease. The authors built TCR beta libraries using iRepertoire HTBI primers and Arm-PCR of CDR3 regions. Authors' methods: Throughout the samples, researchers identified 62 TRBV and about 15 TRBJ segments. A single record per CDR3 protein comes from TCRdb applying MiXCR to the multiplex PCR reads. These V and J calls rely on TCRdb rather than the paper's analysis. In the table there are about 540,000 distinct CDR3 sequences, 13% of which are singletons. The sample's time point: newly diagnosed GD, antithyroid drugs for less than 3 months. After RNA was extracted from PBMCs, the TCR library was made from it. As collected, the peripheral blood samples measured approximately 10 milliliters each and went into EDTA tubes.

The sample also formed part of further work on T cells in Graves' hyperthyroidism and ophthalmopathy. As that study records: Calling Graves' hyperthyroidism stable meant ophthalmopathy did not progress within 18 months.

This clonotype originated in a man aged 25 to 40 with Graves disease. The chain recombines TRBV19 with TRBJ2-3, with D unresolved. The input for sequencing was peripheral blood mononuclear cells (PBMCs), taken at new diagnosis, from a patient treated with antithyroid drugs. CDR3: CASTERSTDTQYF. The CDR3 DNA reads TGTGCCAGTACGGAACGGAGCACAGATACGCAGTATTTT. The whole variable domain, filled in from reference TRBV19 and TRBJ2-3, reads DGGITQSPKYLFRKEGQNVTLSCEQNLNHDAMYWYRQDPGQGLRLIYYSQIVNDFQKGDIAEGYSVSREKKESFPLTVTSAQKNPTAFYLCASTERSTDTQYFGPGTRLTVL.